This T cell receptor (beta chain) was retrieved from a study of shared clonotypes between healthy human individuals. Study context: The plates for each donor numbered three CD4 naive, three CD4 memory, two CD8 naive and one CD8 memory. Study-wide results and caveats: Naive CD4 clonotype sharing across four donors was 5% to 6%. Shared clonotypes across all four donors exceeded non-shared ones in generation probability. A generally larger estimated richness was seen in naive subsets than in memory subsets.

The table lists this clone with a few counts. Its antigen is unknown. Germline CDR1 reads SGHAT; CDR2 reads FQNNGV. The CDR3 totals 13 residues. Trimming took off 2 bases at V and 5 bases at J, with 7 bases between the two ends. Some clones are missing from TCRdb's copy, which holds only in-frame ones; the method was immunoSEQ multiplex PCR. Of 640,000 or so clones in the sample, approximately 79% were seen once. The source material was memory CD4+ T cells sorted from blood. Regarding subset: CD45RA-negative fraction. The clonotype was recovered from a woman aged 25-40 years in good health. This chain uses TRBV11-2 with TRBJ1-3; no clear D. The CDR3 sequence is CASSLTRRNTIYF. CDR3 DNA sequence: TGTGCCAGCAGCTTAACGAGGAGAAACACCATATATTTT.